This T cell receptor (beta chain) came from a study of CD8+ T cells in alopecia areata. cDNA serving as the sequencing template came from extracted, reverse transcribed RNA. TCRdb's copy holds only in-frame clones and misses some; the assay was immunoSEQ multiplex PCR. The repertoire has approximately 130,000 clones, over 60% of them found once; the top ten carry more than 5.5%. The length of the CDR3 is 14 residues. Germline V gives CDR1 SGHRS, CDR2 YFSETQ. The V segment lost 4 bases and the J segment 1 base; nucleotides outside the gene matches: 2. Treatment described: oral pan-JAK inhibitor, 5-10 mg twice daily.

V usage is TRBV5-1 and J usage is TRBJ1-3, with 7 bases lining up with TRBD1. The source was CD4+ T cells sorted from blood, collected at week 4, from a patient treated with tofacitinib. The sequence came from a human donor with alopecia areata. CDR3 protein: CASSPDRSGNTIYF. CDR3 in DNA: TGCGCCAGCAGCCCGGACAGGTCTGGAAACACCATATATTTT.